This TCR beta chain comes out of a study of shared clonotypes between healthy human individuals. Profiled with immunoSEQ multiplex PCR; TCRdb holds only in-frame clones, not every one. The sample carries about 700,000 clones, approximately 90% recorded once. CD45RO-negative, CCR7-selected cells formed the naive CD8 fraction, which excluded terminally differentiated effector memory CD45RA+ cells. The sequencing sample was made of naive CD8+ T cells sorted from blood. This receptor was identified in a man aged 25 to 45 in good health.

Written as DNA, the CDR3 is TGTGCCAGCAGCTCGGGACTAGCGGGAGAGATCTCCTACAATGAGCAGTTCTTC. This translates into CASSSGLAGEISYNEQFF. J is TRBJ2-1 and V is TRBV7-2; TRBD2 matches 14 bases. This CDR3 comprises 18 residues. Germline V gene data show CDR1 as SGHTA and CDR2 as FQGNSA. J lost 0 bases, V lost 4 bases, and 5 bases had no gene match.